This is a list of T cell receptor beta chains from one sample in a study of Ad26.COV2.S vaccination and SARS-CoV-2 variants. TCRdb's copy holds only in-frame clones and misses some; the assay was immunoSEQ multiplex PCR. The table has around 370,000 clones, 80% to 90% seen once. The sequencing used peripheral blood, collected in a trial of Ad26.COV2.S vaccine versus placebo. The receptors originated from a person between 18 and 60 years old who received the Ad26.COV2.S COVID-19 vaccine or a placebo. Both conserved end residues are part of each CDR3. D genes are given only for firm matches. Some rows mark clone size as missing; the rest say once, few, many or name a class of expanded clone.

V: TRBV30; D: TRBD1; size: -; J: TRBJ2-7; CDR3: CAWSGQGWYEQYF; DNA: TGTGCCTGGAGTGGACAGGGGTGGTACGAGCAGTACTTC
V: TRBV6-6; D: TRBD1; size: -; J: TRBJ2-7; CDR3: CASSLGQGSYEQYF; DNA: TGTGCCAGCAGTCTGGGACAGGGATCCTACGAGCAGTACTTC
V: TRBV7-9; D: -; size: -; J: TRBJ1-2; CDR3: CASSLVAGKGGYTF; DNA: TGTGCCAGCAGCTTAGTGGCAGGGAAGGGAGGCTACACCTTC
V: TRBV7-8; D: -; size: -; J: TRBJ2-1; CDR3: CASSQEWSSYNEQFF; DNA: TGTGCCAGCAGCCAAGAGTGGAGCTCCTACAATGAGCAGTTCTTC
V: TRBV30; D: -; size: -; J: TRBJ1-2; CDR3: CAWSGHGEFIYGYTF; DNA: TGTGCCTGGAGTGGACACGGGGAGTTTATCTATGGCTACACCTTC
V: TRBV3-1/TRBV3-2; D: -; size: -; J: TRBJ2-2; CDR3: CASSQVMDTGELFF; DNA: TGTGCCAGCAGCCAGGTCATGGATACCGGGGAGCTGTTTTTT
V: TRBV19; D: TRBD1; size: -; J: TRBJ2-7; CDR3: CASSMAKGAISYEQYF; DNA: TGTGCCAGTAGTATGGCAAAGGGGGCTATTTCGTACGAGCAGTACTTC
V: TRBV7-2; D: -; size: -; J: TRBJ2-3; CDR3: CASSWGPGSTDTQYF; DNA: TGTGCCAGCAGCTGGGGGCCTGGAAGCACAGATACGCAGTATTTT
V: TRBV4-3; D: -; size: few; J: TRBJ2-7; CDR3: CASSKKIPGEVSSEQYF; DNA: TGCGCCAGCAGCAAAAAAATCCCGGGGGAGGTTTCCTCCGAGCAGTACTTC
V: TRBV7-2; D: -; size: -; J: TRBJ2-7; CDR3: CASSLGHLSYEQYF; DNA: TGTGCCAGCAGCTTAGGGCACCTCTCCTACGAGCAGTACTTC
V: TRBV29-1; D: -; size: -; J: TRBJ2-3; CDR3: CSVRGRVTDTQYF; DNA: TGCAGCGTTAGGGGCAGGGTAACAGATACGCAGTATTTT
V: TRBV21-1; D: -; size: -; J: TRBJ1-5; CDR3: CASSKVGQTNQPQHF; DNA: TGTGCCAGCAGCAAAGTGGGACAAACTAATCAGCCCCAGCATTTT
V: TRBV5-1; D: -; size: -; J: TRBJ2-7; CDR3: CASGVQGTYEQYF; DNA: TGCGCCAGCGGGGTCCAGGGAACTTACGAGCAGTACTTC
V: TRBV6-5; D: -; size: few; J: TRBJ1-1; CDR3: CASSRGGVANTEAFF; DNA: TGTGCCAGCAGTCGAGGAGGGGTAGCGAACACTGAAGCTTTCTTT
V: TRBV29-1; D: -; size: -; J: TRBJ1-5; CDR3: CSVAKNSNQPQHF; DNA: TGCAGCGTTGCGAAGAATAGCAATCAGCCCCAGCATTTT
V: TRBV9; D: TRBD1; size: few; J: TRBJ2-2; CDR3: CASSVQGAGTGELFF; DNA: TGTGCCAGCAGCGTTCAGGGGGCCGGCACCGGGGAGCTGTTTTTT
V: TRBV7-6; D: TRBD1; size: -; J: TRBJ2-5; CDR3: CASRQTGQETQYF; DNA: TGTGCCAGCAGGCAGACAGGGCAAGAGACCCAGTACTTC
V: TRBV6-5; D: TRBD1; size: few; J: TRBJ1-5; CDR3: CASSTGTGNQPQHF; DNA: TGTGCCAGCAGTACCGGGACAGGCAATCAGCCCCAGCATTTT
V: TRBV7-9; D: -; size: -; J: TRBJ2-5; CDR3: CASSPFIWGLQETQYF; DNA: TGTGCCAGCAGCCCCTTTATTTGGGGTTTGCAAGAGACCCAGTACTTC
V: TRBV28; D: -; size: -; J: TRBJ2-7; CDR3: CASIPTRAPYEQYF; DNA: TGTGCCAGCATCCCGACCAGGGCCCCCTACGAGCAGTACTTC
V: TRBV19; D: -; size: -; J: TRBJ2-3; CDR3: CASSTREITDTQYF; DNA: TGTGCCAGTAGTACCAGAGAAATCACAGATACGCAGTATTTT
V: TRBV9; D: TRBD1; size: -; J: TRBJ2-7; CDR3: CASSVAGDRAYEQYF; DNA: TGTGCCAGCAGCGTAGCGGGGGACAGGGCCTACGAGCAGTACTTC
V: TRBV7-2; D: TRBD2; size: -; J: TRBJ2-5; CDR3: CASSLAPPLAGVGVQETQYF; DNA: TGTGCCAGCAGCTTAGCGCCGCCTCTAGCGGGAGTCGGGGTTCAAGAGACCCAGTACTTC
V: TRBV30; D: -; size: once; J: TRBJ2-1; CDR3: CAILQGLQFF; DNA: TGTGCCATACTTCAGGGGCTCCAGTTCTTC
V: TRBV4-3; D: -; size: once; J: TRBJ2-3; CDR3: CASSGGLGDTQYF; DNA: TGCGCCAGCAGCGGTGGCCTTGGGGATACGCAGTATTTT
V: TRBV6-5; D: -; size: -; J: TRBJ2-7; CDR3: CASSYTTGPYEQYF; DNA: TGTGCCAGCAGTTACACTACAGGACCCTACGAGCAGTACTTC
V: TRBV7-6; D: -; size: -; J: TRBJ2-2; CDR3: CASTTPRGGDTGELFF; DNA: TGTGCCAGCACCACGCCAAGGGGGGGGGACACCGGGGAGCTGTTTTTT
V: TRBV18; D: -; size: once; J: TRBJ1-1; CDR3: CASSPETGGWTEAFF; DNA: TGTGCCAGCTCACCTGAGACAGGCGGTTGGACTGAAGCTTTCTTT
V: TRBV18; D: -; size: -; J: TRBJ2-5; CDR3: CASSPRIGGEETQYF; DNA: TGTGCCAGCTCACCACGTATCGGGGGAGAAGAGACCCAGTACTTC
V: TRBV18; D: TRBD1; size: once; J: TRBJ2-5; CDR3: CASSQQQGATQETQYF; DNA: TGTGCCAGCTCACAACAGCAGGGGGCGACTCAAGAGACCCAGTACTTC
V: TRBV5-4; D: -; size: -; J: TRBJ1-5; CDR3: CASSLGGGKDQPQHF; DNA: TGTGCCAGCAGCTTGGGGGGGGGTAAGGATCAGCCCCAGCATTTT
V: TRBV5-1; D: -; size: many; J: TRBJ2-7; CDR3: CASSLEPGEYEQYF; DNA: TGCGCCAGCAGCTTGGAGCCGGGGGAGTACGAGCAGTACTTC
V: TRBV7-8; D: TRBD1; size: -; J: TRBJ1-1; CDR3: CASSARDRGFVGTEAFF; DNA: TGTGCCAGCAGCGCCCGGGACAGGGGATTCGTTGGCACTGAAGCTTTCTTT
V: TRBV6-5; D: -; size: -; J: TRBJ2-7; CDR3: CASTEGGSLSEQYF; DNA: TGTGCCAGCACGGAGGGGGGTTCCCTCTCCGAGCAGTACTTC
V: TRBV12-3/TRBV12-4; D: TRBD1; size: -; J: TRBJ1-4; CDR3: CASKGTEEEKLFF; DNA: TGTGCCAGCAAAGGGACAGAAGAAGAAAAACTGTTTTTT
V: TRBV3-1/TRBV3-2; D: TRBD1; size: -; J: TRBJ1-2; CDR3: CASRDRGHYGYTF; DNA: TGTGCCAGCCGGGACAGGGGGCACTATGGCTACACCTTC
V: TRBV19; D: -; size: -; J: TRBJ1-2; CDR3: CASAAGAEKLYGYTF; DNA: TGTGCCAGCGCCGCGGGGGCCGAAAAACTCTATGGCTACACCTTC
V: TRBV19; D: -; size: few; J: TRBJ2-7; CDR3: CASSIPGASWEQYF; DNA: TGTGCCAGTAGTATCCCCGGGGCCTCTTGGGAGCAGTACTTC
V: TRBV29-1; D: -; size: -; J: TRBJ2-2; CDR3: CSVGLTRNTGELFF; DNA: TGCAGCGTTGGTTTGACCCGGAACACCGGGGAGCTGTTTTTT
V: TRBV7-6; D: -; size: few; J: TRBJ2-3; CDR3: CASSLGAEGTDTQYF; DNA: TGTGCCAGCAGCTTAGGGGCAGAAGGGACAGATACGCAGTATTTT
V: TRBV9; D: -; size: -; J: TRBJ2-2; CDR3: CASSVGLGELFF; DNA: TGTGCCAGCAGCGTAGGACTCGGGGAGCTGTTTTTT
V: TRBV19; D: TRBD2; size: -; J: TRBJ2-2; CDR3: CASITSVENTGELFF; DNA: TGTGCCAGTATTACTAGCGTAGAAAACACCGGGGAGCTGTTTTTT
V: TRBV6-5; D: -; size: -; J: TRBJ2-5; CDR3: CASSYGGSETQYF; DNA: TGTGCCAGCAGTTACGGGGGGTCGGAGACCCAGTACTTC
V: TRBV5-1; D: TRBD2; size: once; J: TRBJ2-3; CDR3: CASSLALLAGGSASTDTQYF; DNA: TGCGCCAGCAGCTTGGCCCTACTAGCGGGAGGGTCAGCTAGCACAGATACGCAGTATTTT
V: TRBV27; D: TRBD1; size: -; J: TRBJ2-7; CDR3: CASSSTGTGGYVQQYF; DNA: TGTGCCAGCAGTTCTACCGGGACAGGGGGCTATGTCCAGCAGTACTTC
V: TRBV5-8; D: -; size: -; J: TRBJ2-3; CDR3: CASSHASQRPTDTQYF; DNA: TGTGCCAGCAGCCACGCCAGTCAGCGGCCGACAGATACGCAGTATTTT
V: TRBV28; D: TRBD1; size: once; J: TRBJ2-7; CDR3: CASSSQGVLSYEQYF; DNA: TGTGCCAGCAGTTCACAGGGGGTCCTCTCCTACGAGCAGTACTTC
V: TRBV29-1; D: -; size: -; J: TRBJ2-2; CDR3: CSVAPGKGTGELFF; DNA: TGCAGCGTTGCCCCAGGGAAAGGGACCGGGGAGCTGTTTTTT
V: TRBV20-1; D: TRBD1; size: -; J: TRBJ1-2; CDR3: CSAGTEGYTF; DNA: TGCAGTGCTGGGACAGAAGGCTACACCTTC
V: TRBV5-1; D: TRBD2; size: -; J: TRBJ2-1; CDR3: CASSGAGGVHEQFF; DNA: TGCGCCAGCAGCGGAGCGGGAGGTGTGCATGAGCAGTTCTTC